One sample yielded the 21 T cell receptor beta chains listed below, sequenced in a study of T cell changes during pregnancy in multiple sclerosis. The method was immunoSEQ multiplex PCR; TCRdb's version includes in-frame clones alone and lacks a portion of them. Of approximately 60,000 clones in the sample, 75% to 95% were seen once. Source: peripheral blood, taken after pregnancy. The receptors were sampled from a female donor in good health, enrolled as a control in a pregnancy study.

The chain couples TRBV7-2 to TRBJ2-1; the match to TRBD1 covers 10 bases. V shed 1 base, J shed 5 bases, and the junction held 5 bases outside the gene matches. The CDR3 is 16 amino acids. From germline, CDR1 is SGHTA and CDR2 FQGNSA. CDR3 in amino acids: CASSLEGQGLDNEQFF. CDR3 sequence (DNA): TGTGCCAGCAGCTTAGAGGGACAGGGGTTAGACAATGAGCAGTTCTTC.

The chain joins TRBV6-6 to TRBJ2-3; possible D gene TRBD1, 6 bases. The length of the CDR3 is 13 residues. Germline V CDR1 and CDR2: MNHNY, SVGAGI (reference sequence). V shed 6 bases and J shed 13 bases, with 20 bases lying between them. The DNA of the CDR3 is TGTGCCAGCAGCCCCACTCAACAGGGTCGCAAGTATTTT. Translation gives CASSPTQQGRKYF.

The chain carries TRBV9 and TRBJ2-5, with 8 positions matching TRBD2. The DNA end is a closer match to TRBJ2-7, so the J assignment may be wrong. There are 16 residues in the CDR3. The germline CDR1 and CDR2 sequences are SGDLS and YYNGEE. The CDR3 DNA reads TGTGCCAGCAGCGACGGTCCGGGGGGGGGCCGGTACGAGCAGTACTTC. Translated, it gives CASSDGPGGGRYEQYF.

The count of this clone is one. CDR3 amino acids: CASSLTGAGANVLTF. The CDR3 DNA sequence: TGCGCCAGCAGCTTAACCGGGGCTGGGGCCAACGTCCTGACTTTC. The chain employs TRBV5-1 and TRBJ2-6, with a tentative D call TRBD2 (5 bases). The CDR3 length is 15 residues. The V gene's germline CDR1 is SGHRS and CDR2 YFSETQ. The V and J ends lost 2 bases and 2 bases respectively, with 8 bases between them.

This chain joins TRBV5-1 and TRBJ1-3, with 12 nucleotides matching TRBD1. V lost 2 bases, J lost 0 bases, and 9 bases stayed unmatched. The CDR3 is 19 residues long. Germline CDR1 and CDR2: SGHRS and YFSETQ. For the CDR3, the DNA is TGCGCCAGCAGCTTTGGGACAGGGGGCGCGGAGGGCTCTGGAAACACCATATATTTT. Protein sequence: CASSFGTGGAEGSGNTIYF.

This chain connects TRBV18 to TRBJ1-1; no clear D. Germline CDR1 is KGHSH and CDR2 is LQKENI. Trimming took off 3 bases at V and 4 bases at J, with 12 bases between the two ends. The CDR3 extends over 14 amino acids. Here the CDR3 reads CASSPREFSTEAFF. The CDR3 DNA reads TGTGCCAGCTCACCGCGGGAGTTCAGCACTGAAGCTTTCTTT.

The chain recombines TRBV27 with TRBJ1-5, with D possibly matching TRBD1 (5 bases). The CDR3 runs to 15 residues. V was pared by 5 bases and J by 0 bases, with 11 bases between. CDR1 MNHEY and CDR2 SMNVEV come from the germline V gene (reference sequence). The CDR3 loop reads CASSEWGNSNQPQHF. The CDR3 DNA reads as TGTGCCAGCAGTGAATGGGGCAATAGCAATCAGCCCCAGCATTTT.

The chain uses TRBV6-5 and TRBJ1-1, with 10 bases that match TRBD1. J lost 9 bases, V lost 4 bases, and 8 bases had no gene match. Germline CDR1 is MNHEY and CDR2 is SVGAGI. This CDR3 contains 14 residues. The CDR3 loop reads CASSLDDRGQKAFF. CDR3 bases: TGTGCCAGCAGTTTAGACGACAGGGGGCAGAAAGCTTTCTTT.

The genes are TRBV19 and TRBJ2-3, with 11 nucleotides matching TRBD1. Germline lookup yields CDR1 LNHDA and CDR2 SQIVND (reference sequence). The V gene end was trimmed by 9 bases and the J gene end by 5 bases; junction bases not matched to a gene: 7. The CDR3 is made up of 14 amino acids. The CDR3 bases are TGTGCCAGCGCGGACAGGGGGCGAAGAGATACGCAGTATTTT. It translates to CASADRGRRDTQYF. The variable domain in full, completed from reference TRBV19 and TRBJ2-3, reads DGGITQSPKYLFRKEGQNVTLSCEQNLNHDAMYWYRQDPGQGLRLIYYSQIVNDFQKGDIAEGYSVSREKKESFPLTVTSAQKNPTAFYLCASADRGRRDTQYFGPGTRLTVL.

V usage is TRBV10-2 and J usage is TRBJ1-2, with 7 positions matching TRBD1. The trim removed 8 bases at V and 5 bases at J, leaving 11 bases unmatched. This CDR3 comprises 14 residues. In germline, CDR1 is WSHSY, CDR2 SAAADI. The CDR3 region has the DNA TGCGCCAGCGGATCTGACGGGACAGCTTATGGCTACACCTTC. Protein sequence: CASGSDGTAYGYTF.

The genes are TRBV7-6 and TRBJ1-6; TRBD1 matches at 9 bases. The CDR3 extends over 16 amino acids. V lost 5 bases, J lost 10 bases, and 12 bases stayed unmatched. Per germline, CDR1 SGHVS and CDR2 FNYEAQ. The CDR3 sequence is CASSPGTGTAGSPLHF. In DNA form, the CDR3 reads TGTGCCAGCAGCCCAGGGACAGGGACTGCCGGCTCACCCCTCCACTTT.

The V gene is TRBV10-3, the J gene TRBJ2-2; 8 nucleotides align to TRBD1. V gave up 10 bases and J gave up 1 base; unmatched junction bases: 2. The CDR3 is made up of 13 amino acids. Germline V CDR1 and CDR2: ENHRY, SYGVKD. In DNA, the CDR3 is TGTGCCACCGGACAGGGGAACACCGGGGAGCTGTTTTTT. Its protein is CATGQGNTGELFF.

The chain links TRBV11-2 to TRBJ1-3; 7 bases match TRBD1. Germline values: CDR1 SGHAT, CDR2 FQNNGV. This CDR3 spans 15 amino acids. With V trimmed by 4 bases and J by 4 bases, 7 bases remained unmatched. The CDR3 DNA follows: TGTGCCAGCAGCTCGCGTAGGGACAGCGGAAACACCATATATTTT. This sequence encodes CASSSRRDSGNTIYF.

The chain combines TRBV29-1 with TRBJ2-5; possible D gene TRBD1, 6 bases. CDR3 size: 15 residues. Deletions cut 0 bases from V and 5 bases from J, with 16 bases between. Germline V gene sequence: CDR1 SQVTM, CDR2 ANQGSEA. The DNA for the CDR3 is TGCAGCGTTGAAGATTTGGGCAGGGGTCTGGAGACCCAGTACTTC. Translated, it gives CSVEDLGRGLETQYF.

The chain combines TRBV7-6 with TRBJ1-1; D is unresolved. The CDR3 spans 15 residues. Germline V gene data show CDR1 as SGHVS and CDR2 as FNYEAQ. Trimming took 3 bases from V and 5 from J, leaving 16 bases between them. The chain's CDR3 is CASSFVEVQGTEAFF. For the CDR3, the DNA is TGTGCCAGCAGCTTTGTGGAGGTCCAAGGGACTGAAGCTTTCTTT.

V is TRBV15 and J is TRBJ1-3; the D is unclear. This CDR3 region has 13 residues. Trimming removed 5 bases from V and 4 bases from J, with 9 bases in between. CDR1 is LNHNV and CDR2 is YYDKDF in the germline V gene (reference sequence). In DNA, the CDR3 is TGTGCCACCAGCTCCCGGAGGGGAAACACCATATATTTT. It is translated as CATSSRRGNTIYF.

V usage is TRBV2 and J usage is TRBJ2-3; TRBD2 matches 11 bases. CDR1 and CDR2 (germline): SNHLY, FYNNEI. The CDR3 extends over 16 amino acids. Germline trimming cut 5 bases from V and 6 bases from J; bases unmatched to any gene: 10. The DNA for the CDR3 is TGTGCCAGCAGTTCACTGACTAGCGGGGATTTGGATACGCAGTATTTT. Translated: CASSSLTSGDLDTQYF.

This clone is a singleton in its sample. The gene calls are TRBV14 and TRBJ2-7; 12 nucleotides line up with TRBD2. The germline gives CDR1 SGHDN, CDR2 FVKESK. This CDR3 is 15 amino acids long. Unmatched junction bases numbered 7, after V lost 4 bases and J lost 6 bases. CDR3 nucleotide sequence: TGTGCCAGCAGCCTGGGACTAGCGGGTCCTGTCGAGCAGTACTTC. This translates into CASSLGLAGPVEQYF.

The chain uses TRBV6-1 and TRBJ2-7; 9 bases align to TRBD1. CDR1 and CDR2 from the germline V gene are MNHNS and SASEGT. The junction had 4 bases not matched to a gene; V was cut back by 1 base and J by 3 bases. The CDR3 covers 15 residues. CDR3 in DNA: TGTGCCAGCAGTGAAGTCGTGACAGGGGGCTACGAGCAGTACTTC. It encodes CASSEVVTGGYEQYF.

The chain links TRBV10-2 to TRBJ2-3; no firm D call. Germline CDR1 is WSHSY and CDR2 is SAAADI. The V and J ends lost 6 bases and 0 bases respectively, with 10 bases between them. CDR3 length: 14 residues. The CDR3 nucleotides are TGCGCCAGCAGGCAAAGTAGAAGCACAGATACGCAGTATTTT. Amino acids: CASRQSRSTDTQYF.

The chain couples TRBV28 to TRBJ1-3; D possibly corresponds to TRBD1 (6 bases). Between the trimmed V and J ends, which lost 3 bases and 0 bases, there was a span of 15 bases. CDR1 is MDHEN and CDR2 is SYDVKM in the germline V gene. This CDR3 is built from 17 residues. This chain's CDR3 is CASSLGGAPPSGNTIYF. DNA for the CDR3: TGTGCCAGCAGTTTGGGGGGGGCCCCACCCTCTGGAAACACCATATATTTT.